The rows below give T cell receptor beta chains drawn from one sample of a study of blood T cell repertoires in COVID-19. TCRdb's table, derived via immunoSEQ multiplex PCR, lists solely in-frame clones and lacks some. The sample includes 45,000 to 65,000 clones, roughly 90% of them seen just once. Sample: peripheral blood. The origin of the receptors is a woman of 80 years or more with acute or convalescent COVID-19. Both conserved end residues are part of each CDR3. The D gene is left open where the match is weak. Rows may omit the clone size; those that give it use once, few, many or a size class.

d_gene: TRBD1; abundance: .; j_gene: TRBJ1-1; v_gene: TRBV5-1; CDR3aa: CASSLGQGRMNTEAFF; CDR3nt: TGCGCCAGCAGCTTGGGACAGGGGAGGATGAACACTGAAGCTTTCTTT
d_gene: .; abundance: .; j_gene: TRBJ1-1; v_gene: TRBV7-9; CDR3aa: CASSPQERGRTEAFF; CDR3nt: TGTGCCAGCAGCCCACAGGAGAGAGGGAGGACTGAAGCTTTCTTT
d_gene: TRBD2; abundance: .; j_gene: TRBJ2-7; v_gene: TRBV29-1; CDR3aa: CSVEKELADFYEQYF; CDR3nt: TGCAGCGTTGAAAAGGAACTAGCGGACTTCTACGAGCAGTACTTC
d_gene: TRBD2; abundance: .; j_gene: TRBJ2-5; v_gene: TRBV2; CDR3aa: CASSESSGQETQYF; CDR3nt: TGTGCCAGCAGTGAATCTAGCGGCCAAGAGACCCAGTACTTC
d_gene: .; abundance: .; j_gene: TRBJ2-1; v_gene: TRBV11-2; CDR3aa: CASSLVLAVNNEQFF; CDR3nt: TGTGCCAGCAGCTTGGTACTAGCCGTTAACAATGAGCAGTTCTTC
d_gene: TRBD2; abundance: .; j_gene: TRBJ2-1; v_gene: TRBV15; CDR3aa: CATRQGGGRSSYNEQFF; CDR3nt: TGTGCCACCAGACAGGGTGGCGGGAGGAGCTCCTACAATGAGCAGTTCTTC
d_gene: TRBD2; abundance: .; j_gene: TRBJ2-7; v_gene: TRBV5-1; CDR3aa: CASSLEVAGGRMTYEQYF; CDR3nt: TGCGCCAGCAGCTTGGAGGTAGCGGGAGGGCGTATGACCTACGAGCAGTACTTC
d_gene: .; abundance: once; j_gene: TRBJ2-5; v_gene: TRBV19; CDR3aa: CASSMGHRQETQYF; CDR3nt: TGTGCCAGTAGTATGGGACACCGCCAAGAGACCCAGTACTTC
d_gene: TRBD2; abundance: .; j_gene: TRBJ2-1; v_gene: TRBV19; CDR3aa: CASLGGSHEQFF; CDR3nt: TGTGCCAGTCTCGGCGGGAGCCATGAGCAGTTCTTC
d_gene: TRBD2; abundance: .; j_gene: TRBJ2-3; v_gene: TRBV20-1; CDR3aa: CSAPGEGTQYF; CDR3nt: TGCAGTGCCCCGGGGGAGGGTACGCAGTATTTT
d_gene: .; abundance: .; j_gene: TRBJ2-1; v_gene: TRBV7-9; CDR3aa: CASSFSSDEQFF; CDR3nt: TGTGCCAGCAGCTTCTCTTCCGATGAGCAGTTCTTC
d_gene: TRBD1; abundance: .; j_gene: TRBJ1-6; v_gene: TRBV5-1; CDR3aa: CASRYRQGTNSPLHF; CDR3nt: TGCGCCAGCAGGTATAGACAGGGGACTAATTCACCCCTCCACTTT
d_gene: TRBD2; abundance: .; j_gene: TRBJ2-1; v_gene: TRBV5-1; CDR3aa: CASSLGLAGSSRNEQFF; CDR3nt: TGCGCCAGCAGCTTGGGACTAGCGGGCTCCTCTAGAAATGAGCAGTTCTTC
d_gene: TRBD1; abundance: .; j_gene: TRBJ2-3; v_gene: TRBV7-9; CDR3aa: CASSATGQYTDTQYF; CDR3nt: TGTGCCAGCAGCGCGACGGGACAGTACACAGATACGCAGTATTTT
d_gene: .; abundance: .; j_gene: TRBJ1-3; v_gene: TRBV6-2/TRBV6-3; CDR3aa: CASSPGQIYSGNTIYF; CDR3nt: TGTGCCAGCAGCCCCGGACAGATTTACTCTGGAAACACCATATATTTT
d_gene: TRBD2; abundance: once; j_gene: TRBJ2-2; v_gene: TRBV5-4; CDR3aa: CASSLGPGLASNTGELFF; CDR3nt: TGTGCCAGCAGCTTGGGACCGGGACTAGCCTCAAACACCGGGGAGCTGTTTTTT
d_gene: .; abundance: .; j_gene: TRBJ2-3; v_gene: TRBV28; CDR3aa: CASNLPSVADTQYF; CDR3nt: TGTGCCAGCAACTTGCCTAGCGTTGCAGATACGCAGTATTTT
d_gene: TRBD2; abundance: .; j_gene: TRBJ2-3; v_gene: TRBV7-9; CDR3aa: CASSSNLGGRTSLPDTQYF; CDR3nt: TGTGCCAGCAGCTCCAACCTCGGGGGACGGACTAGTCTCCCAGATACGCAGTATTTT
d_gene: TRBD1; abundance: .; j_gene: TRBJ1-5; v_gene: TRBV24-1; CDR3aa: CATSDSRDRAANQPQHF; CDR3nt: TGTGCCACCAGTGATTCACGGGACAGGGCCGCCAATCAGCCCCAGCATTTT
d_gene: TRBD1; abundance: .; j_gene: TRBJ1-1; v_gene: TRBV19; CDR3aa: CASREGQGWTEAFF; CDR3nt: TGTGCCAGTCGGGAAGGACAGGGGTGGACTGAAGCTTTCTTT
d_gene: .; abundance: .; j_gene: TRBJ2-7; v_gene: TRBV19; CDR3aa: CASSIDSGAYEQYF; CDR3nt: TGTGCCAGTAGTATCGATAGCGGAGCTTACGAGCAGTACTTC
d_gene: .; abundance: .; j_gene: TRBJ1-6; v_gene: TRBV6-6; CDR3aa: CASSYGEAAAGSPLHF; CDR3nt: TGTGCCAGCAGTTACGGGGAGGCCGCGGCGGGTTCACCCCTCCACTTT
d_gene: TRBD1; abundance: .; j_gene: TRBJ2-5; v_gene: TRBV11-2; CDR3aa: CASSYDRGQDQETQYF; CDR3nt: TGTGCCAGCAGCTACGACAGGGGTCAGGACCAAGAGACCCAGTACTTC
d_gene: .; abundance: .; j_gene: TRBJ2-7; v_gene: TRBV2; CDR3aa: CASSEPNRDQYF; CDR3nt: TGTGCCAGCAGTGAACCAAACAGGGACCAGTACTTC
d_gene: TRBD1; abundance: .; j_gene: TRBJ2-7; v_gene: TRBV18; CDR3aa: CASSPPFRTGVEQYF; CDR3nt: TGTGCCAGCTCACCACCATTTAGGACAGGGGTCGAGCAGTACTTC
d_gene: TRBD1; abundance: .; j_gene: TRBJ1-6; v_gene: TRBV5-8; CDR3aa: CASSLEGGGYSPLHF; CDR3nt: TGTGCCAGCAGCTTGGAAGGGGGCGGATACTCACCCCTCCACTTT
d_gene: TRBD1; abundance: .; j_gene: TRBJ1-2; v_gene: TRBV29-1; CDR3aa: CSVIRTGGGLFDGYTF; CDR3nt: TGCAGCGTTATTCGGACAGGGGGAGGCCTTTTCGATGGCTACACCTTC
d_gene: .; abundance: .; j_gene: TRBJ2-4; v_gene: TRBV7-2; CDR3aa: CASSSDEVTAKNIQYF; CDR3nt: TGTGCCAGCAGCTCTGATGAGGTAACCGCCAAAAACATTCAGTACTTC
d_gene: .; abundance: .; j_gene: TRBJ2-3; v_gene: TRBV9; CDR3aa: CASSVASIADTQYF; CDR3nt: TGTGCCAGCAGCGTAGCTAGCATAGCAGATACGCAGTATTTT
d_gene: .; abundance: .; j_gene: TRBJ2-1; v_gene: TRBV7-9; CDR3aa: CASSLVGPPSGFYNEQFF; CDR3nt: TGTGCCAGCAGCTTAGTAGGCCCCCCGAGCGGGTTCTACAATGAGCAGTTCTTC
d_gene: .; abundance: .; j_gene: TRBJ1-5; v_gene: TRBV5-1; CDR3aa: CASSLEGNSNQPQHF; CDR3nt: TGCGCCAGCAGCTTGGAGGGGAATAGCAATCAGCCCCAGCATTTT
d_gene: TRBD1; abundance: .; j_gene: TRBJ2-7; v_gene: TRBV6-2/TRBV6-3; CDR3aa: CASSKGYTGASYEQYF; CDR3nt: TGTGCCAGCAGTAAGGGTTACACAGGGGCGTCCTACGAGCAGTACTTC
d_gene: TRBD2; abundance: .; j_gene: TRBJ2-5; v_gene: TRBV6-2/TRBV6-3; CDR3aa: CASSYLGLAEETQYF; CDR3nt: TGTGCCAGCAGTTACCTGGGACTAGCTGAAGAGACCCAGTACTTC
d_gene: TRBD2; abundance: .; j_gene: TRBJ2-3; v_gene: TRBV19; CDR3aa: CASSPSRGRHTDTQYF; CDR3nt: TGTGCCAGTAGTCCCTCGCGCGGGAGGCACACAGATACGCAGTATTTT
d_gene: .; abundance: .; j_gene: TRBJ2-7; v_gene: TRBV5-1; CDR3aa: CASSQGQHSYEQYF; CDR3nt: TGCGCCAGCAGCCAAGGACAGCACTCCTACGAGCAGTACTTC
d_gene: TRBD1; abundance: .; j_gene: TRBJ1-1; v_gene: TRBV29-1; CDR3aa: CSVEVPPGTGVATEAFF; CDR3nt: TGCAGCGTTGAAGTGCCCCCCGGGACAGGGGTTGCCACTGAAGCTTTCTTT
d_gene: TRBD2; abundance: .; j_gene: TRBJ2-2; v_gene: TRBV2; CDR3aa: CASRLAGGPFGELFF; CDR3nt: TGTGCCAGCAGGCTAGCGGGAGGGCCATTCGGGGAGCTGTTTTTT
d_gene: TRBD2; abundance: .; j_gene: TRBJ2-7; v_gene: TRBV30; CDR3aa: CAWTRGEGSSYEQYF; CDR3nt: TGTGCCTGGACCCGAGGGGAGGGGAGCTCCTACGAGCAGTACTTC
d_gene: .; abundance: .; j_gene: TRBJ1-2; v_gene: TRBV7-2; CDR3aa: CASSLNFPGRVANYGYTF; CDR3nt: TGTGCCAGCAGCTTAAATTTCCCGGGCAGGGTAGCTAACTATGGCTACACCTTC
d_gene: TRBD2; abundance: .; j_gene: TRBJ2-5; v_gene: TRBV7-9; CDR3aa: CASSKLAQETQYF; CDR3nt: TGTGCCAGCAGCAAACTAGCGCAAGAGACCCAGTACTTC
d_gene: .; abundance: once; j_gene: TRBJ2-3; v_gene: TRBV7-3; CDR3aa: CASSLSGEPDTQYF; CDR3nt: TGTGCCAGCAGCTTAAGCGGGGAACCAGATACGCAGTATTTT
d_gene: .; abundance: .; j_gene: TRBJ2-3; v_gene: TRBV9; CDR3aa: CASSVAQRTDTQYF; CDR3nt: TGTGCCAGCAGCGTAGCACAGCGCACAGATACGCAGTATTTT
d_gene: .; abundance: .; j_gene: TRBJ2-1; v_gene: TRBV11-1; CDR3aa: CASSLGASEHNEQFF; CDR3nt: TGTGCCAGCAGCTTAGGGGCGAGTGAGCACAATGAGCAGTTCTTC
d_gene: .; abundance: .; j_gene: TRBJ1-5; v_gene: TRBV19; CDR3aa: CASSIGRVQGQRPQHF; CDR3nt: TGTGCCAGTAGTATTGGACGGGTGCAGGGGCAGAGGCCCCAGCATTTT
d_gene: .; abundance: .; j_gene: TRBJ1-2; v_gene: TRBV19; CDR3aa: CASSQTGAYGYTF; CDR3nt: TGTGCCAGTAGTCAGACAGGCGCCTATGGCTACACCTTC
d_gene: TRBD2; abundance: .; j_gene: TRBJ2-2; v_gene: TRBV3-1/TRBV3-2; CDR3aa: CASSQEAWGLAKFPGELFF; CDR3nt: TGTGCCAGCAGCCAAGAAGCCTGGGGACTAGCGAAATTCCCCGGGGAGCTGTTTTTT
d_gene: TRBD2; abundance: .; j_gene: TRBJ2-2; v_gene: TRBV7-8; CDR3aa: CASSPAWTSGDTGELFF; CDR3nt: TGTGCCAGCAGCCCTGCTTGGACTAGCGGAGACACCGGGGAGCTGTTTTTT
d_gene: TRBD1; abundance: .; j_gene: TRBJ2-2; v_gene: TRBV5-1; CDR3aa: CASSLEAGGGSGELFF; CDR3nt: TGCGCCAGCAGCTTGGAGGCAGGGGGCGGTTCTGGGGAGCTGTTTTTT
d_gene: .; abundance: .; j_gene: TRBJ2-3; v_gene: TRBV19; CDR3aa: CASSTLSGLRATDTQYF; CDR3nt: TGTGCCAGTAGTACCCTCTCAGGGTTACGGGCCACAGATACGCAGTATTTT
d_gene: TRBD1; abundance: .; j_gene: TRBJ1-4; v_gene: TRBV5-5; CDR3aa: CASSLAGVPGTVREKLFF; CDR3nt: TGTGCCAGCAGCTTGGCCGGTGTCCCTGGGACAGTTCGTGAAAAACTGTTTTTT
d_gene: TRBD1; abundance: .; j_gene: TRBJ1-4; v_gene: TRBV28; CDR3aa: CASRPRTGRGEKLFF; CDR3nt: TGTGCCAGCAGGCCGCGGACAGGGAGGGGAGAAAAACTGTTTTTT
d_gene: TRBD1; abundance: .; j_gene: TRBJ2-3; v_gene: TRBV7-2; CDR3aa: CAAGRGQGTDTQYF; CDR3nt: TGTGCCGCTGGGCGGGGACAGGGCACAGATACGCAGTATTTT
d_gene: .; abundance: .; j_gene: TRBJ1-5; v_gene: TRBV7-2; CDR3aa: CASSLLIQGNQPQHF; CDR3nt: TGTGCCAGCAGCTTACTTATACAGGGCAATCAGCCCCAGCATTTT
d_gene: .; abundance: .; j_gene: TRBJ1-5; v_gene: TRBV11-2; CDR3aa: CASSSQNQPQHF; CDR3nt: TGTGCCAGCAGCTCACAGAATCAGCCCCAGCATTTT